A single sample gave rise to the 28 T cell receptor beta chains below, sequenced in a study of cytomegalovirus exposure and HLA in healthy donors. Researchers ran the PCR with 60 Vbeta and 13 Jbeta primers. This table comes from immunoSEQ multiplex PCR, and its TCRdb copy is limited to in-frame clones, with some not included. The sample holds some 190,000 clones, about 82% seen once. Sequenced material: PBMCs. The source of these receptors is a male donor in good health and CMV-seronegative.

V is TRBV5-1 and J is TRBJ2-7; TRBD2 might be the D (6 bases). V was trimmed by 1 base and J by 5 bases, leaving 16 bases between them. Per the germline V gene, CDR1 is SGHRS and CDR2 is YFSETQ. The CDR3 runs 15 residues. CDR3 nucleotide sequence: TGCGCCAGCAGCTTGAGGGGAGGCCCTTTGCACGAGCAGTACTTC. Translated, it gives CASSLRGGPLHEQYF.

The CDR3 reads CASSRSGIGNQPQHF. The CDR3 bases are TGTGCCAGCAGCCGTTCAGGGATAGGCAATCAGCCCCAGCATTTT. The chain has TRBV28 and TRBJ1-5, with D possibly matching TRBD1 (5 bases). The germline V and J ends were trimmed by 6 bases and 2 bases, with 14 bases remaining between them. The CDR3 contains 15 residues. The germline V gene encodes CDR1 MDHEN and CDR2 SYDVKM.

The chain links TRBV29-1 to TRBJ2-2; TRBD1 aligns across 7 bases. The CDR3 totals 15 residues. Germline CDR1 is SQVTM and CDR2 is ANQGSEA. Unmatched junction bases numbered 10, after V lost 6 bases and J lost 3 bases. CDR3 sequence (DNA): TGCAGCGTCACAGGGGTTACACGGTACACCGGGGAGCTGTTTTTT. Amino acid sequence: CSVTGVTRYTGELFF.

The gene calls are TRBV21-1 and TRBJ2-7; the table assigns TRBD1, which was not confirmed against the DNA. TRBV21-1 is tagged as a pseudogene. This CDR3 is built from 15 residues. CDR3 amino acids: CASSARQRFLREQYF. The CDR3 region has the DNA TGTGCCAGCAGCGCCCGACAGAGATTCCTACGTGAGCAGTACTTC.

The chain couples TRBV19 to TRBJ2-5; no reliable D call. The germline V gene encodes CDR1 LNHDA and CDR2 SQIVND (reference sequence). V lost 3 bases and J 4 bases, leaving 12 bases between the germline ends. This CDR3 is built from 14 residues. For the CDR3, the DNA is TGTGCCAGTAGTATGGCACGCTCACCAGAGACCCAGTACTTC. Its translation is CASSMARSPETQYF.

In this sample, this clone turned up a few times. This chain joins TRBV28 and TRBJ1-2, with D perhaps TRBD1 (5 bases). The V gene lost 5 bases and the J gene lost 5 bases, with 12 bases spanning the gap. The CDR3 contains 13 residues. Germline CDR1 is MDHEN and CDR2 is SYDVKM. The CDR3 reads CASSPQTDYGYTF. Here the CDR3 DNA reads TGTGCCAGCAGTCCCCAGACAGATTATGGCTACACCTTC.

The chain joins TRBV18 to TRBJ2-1; possible D gene TRBD2, 6 bases. The CDR3 consists of 16 residues. CDR1 is KGHSH and CDR2 is LQKENI in the germline V gene. V was pared by 2 bases and J by 5 bases, with 16 bases between. In DNA form, the CDR3 reads TGTGCCAGCTCACCATCATCACTAGCTTACCACAATGAGCAGTTCTTC. It specifies CASSPSSLAYHNEQFF.

This chain connects TRBV5-1 to TRBJ1-2; 7 nucleotides line up with TRBD1. Germline V lookup: CDR1 SGHRS, CDR2 YFSETQ. The CDR3 spans 13 residues. V shed 7 bases and J 4 bases; nucleotides not matched to a gene: 7. This chain's CDR3 is CASGGQAGYGYTF. CDR3 sequence (DNA): TGCGCCAGCGGAGGACAGGCCGGCTATGGCTACACCTTC.

A word on this clone: Other nucleotide sequences in the sample specify the same CDR3. This chain uses TRBV6-5 with TRBJ2-7; 8 bases are shared with TRBD1. The CDR3 has 14 residues. Per the germline V gene, CDR1 is MNHEY and CDR2 is SVGAGI. The trim removed 2 bases at V and 4 bases at J, leaving 4 bases unmatched. The CDR3 protein is CASSYGTGEYEQYF. CDR3 in DNA: TGTGCCAGCAGTTACGGGACAGGTGAATACGAGCAGTACTTC.

CDR3: CSVGQGHEQYF. The CDR3 DNA reads as TGCAGCGTCGGACAGGGCCACGAGCAGTACTTC. The gene calls are TRBV29-1 and TRBJ2-7, with 8 positions matching TRBD1. Germline assignment: CDR1 SQVTM and CDR2 ANQGSEA. CDR3 length equals 11 residues. With 6 bases clipped from V and 5 bases from J, the junction kept 3 bases outside the gene matches.

V is TRBV29-1 and J is TRBJ1-5, with D perhaps TRBD1 (5 bases). CDR3 length: 15 residues. V was cut by 4 bases and J by 0 bases, with 13 bases left in between. Germline V gene sequence: CDR1 SQVTM, CDR2 ANQGSEA. CDR3 sequence: CSVVFRADSNQPQHF. The CDR3, as DNA: TGCAGCGTTGTCTTCAGGGCCGATAGCAATCAGCCCCAGCATTTT.

The rearrangement links TRBV6-5 to TRBJ2-7, with D uncertain. The V gene lost 7 bases and the J gene lost 1 base, with 11 bases spanning the gap. The germline V gene has CDR1 MNHEY and CDR2 SVGAGI. CDR3 length equals 13 residues. The CDR3 spells CASKRDISYEQYF. The CDR3, as DNA: TGTGCCAGCAAAAGAGACATTTCCTACGAGCAGTACTTC.

This clone was counted once. The chain joins TRBV5-1 to TRBJ1-6; no clear D gene. CDR1 is SGHRS and CDR2 is YFSETQ in the germline V gene. The germline V and J ends were trimmed by 0 bases and 6 bases, with 16 bases remaining between them. The CDR3 is made up of 17 amino acids. The CDR3 DNA reads as TGCGCCAGCAGCTTGGTAGTTGAGGGTTCGCGTAATTCACCCCTCCACTTT. It is translated as CASSLVVEGSRNSPLHF.

As for this clone: An end of the junction differs from the germline gene, which may be a read error. This chain connects TRBV7-9 to TRBJ1-2, with D perhaps TRBD1 (5 bases). There are 12 residues in the CDR3. Germline V gene sequence: CDR1 SEHNR, CDR2 FQNEAQ (reference sequence). The CDR3 here is CSSSLADIGYTF. The DNA for the CDR3 is TGTTCCAGCAGCTTAGCGGACATCGGCTACACCTTC.

This clone appeared a single time. The rearrangement links TRBV18 to TRBJ2-5, with D perhaps matching TRBD2 (6 bases). Germline-derived CDR1 and CDR2 are KGHSH and LQKENI. Trimming took 0 bases from V and 5 from J, leaving 13 bases between them. CDR3 size: 15 residues. The chain's CDR3 is CASSPPISGAETQYF. As DNA, the CDR3 is TGTGCCAGCTCACCACCGATTAGCGGAGCGGAGACCCAGTACTTC.

This clone was detected a few times. The chain carries TRBV7-2 and TRBJ1-5, with TRBD1 as a possible D gene (5 bases). From germline, CDR1 is SGHTA and CDR2 FQGNSA. The CDR3 sequence is 15 residues long. V lost 0 bases to trimming and J lost 3 bases, with 9 bases between them. CDR3 in DNA: TGTGCCAGCAGCTTAGCCTGGGGGGACAATCAGCCCCAGCATTTT. Protein: CASSLAWGDNQPQHF.

This clone appeared a few times. The chain uses TRBV4-1 and TRBJ1-1; no clear D. CDR1 is MGHRA, CDR2 YSYEKL, per germline. The germline V and J ends were trimmed by 2 bases and 0 bases, with 16 bases remaining between them. The CDR3 is 17 residues long. CDR3 residues: CASSQNWAERMNTEAFF. The CDR3 nucleotides read TGCGCCAGCAGCCAAAATTGGGCAGAGAGAATGAACACTGAAGCTTTCTTT.

The rearrangement uses TRBV27 and TRBJ2-3, with 8 bases that match TRBD2. Trimming took 3 bases from V and 2 from J; bases not matched to a gene: 7. CDR3 length: 16 residues. The germline V gene encodes CDR1 MNHEY and CDR2 SMNVEV (reference sequence). The DNA for the CDR3 is TGTGCCAGCAGTTTTTTGGTAGCGGGGCTCACAGATACGCAGTATTTT. This codes for CASSFLVAGLTDTQYF.

In this sample, this clone turned up once. The chain links TRBV4-3 to TRBJ1-6; 7 bases match TRBD1. This CDR3 is built from 15 residues. The J segment lost 5 bases and the V segment lost 1 base, leaving 2 bases of the junction unmatched. From germline, CDR1 is LGHNA and CDR2 YSLEER. CDR3 bases: TGCGCCAGCAGCCAAGGGGACAGAGATAATTCACCCCTCCACTTT. Protein: CASSQGDRDNSPLHF.

As to this clone: At one end the junction does not follow the germline gene, possibly because of a read error. The chain recombines TRBV2 with TRBJ2-5; D is ambiguous. CDR1 is SNHLY and CDR2 is FYNNEI in the germline V gene. This CDR3 region has 14 residues. The CDR3 nucleotides are TGTGCCAGCAGAGAAGATCCCCGGTGGGAGACCCAGTACTTC. Translation gives CASREDPRWETQYF. The complete variable domain, with remaining parts taken from reference TRBV2 and TRBJ2-5, reads EPEVTQTPSHQVTQMGQEVILRCVPISNHLYFYWYRQILGQKVEFLVSFYNNEISEKSEIFDDQFSVERPDGSNFTLKIRSTKLEDSAMYFCASREDPRWETQYFGPGTRLLVL.

The chain uses TRBV11-2 and TRBJ1-1; D possibly corresponds to TRBD1 (5 bases). V was trimmed by 0 bases and J by 3 bases, leaving 23 bases between them. Germline loops: CDR1 SGHAT, CDR2 FQNNGV. The CDR3 consists of 19 residues. The CDR3 region is CASSLDRLGRGGVDTEAFF. DNA for the CDR3: TGTGCCAGCAGCTTAGATCGGCTTGGACGGGGGGGGGTGGACACTGAAGCTTTCTTT.

The V call is TRBV5-1, the J call TRBJ1-1, with 7 bases lining up with TRBD1. V lost 2 bases to trimming and J lost 4 bases; unmatched junction nucleotides: 5. CDR1 and CDR2 (germline): SGHRS, YFSETQ. CDR3 length: 14 amino acids. CDR3 DNA: TGCGCCAGCAGCTTACCCGGGACAGTCACTGAAGCTTTCTTT. It encodes CASSLPGTVTEAFF.

The gene calls are TRBV13 and TRBJ1-5; the match to TRBD1 covers 9 bases. The CDR3 sequence is 16 residues long. The germline CDR1 and CDR2 sequences are PRHDT and FYEKMQ (reference sequence). With 2 bases clipped from V and 4 bases from J, the junction kept 6 bases outside the gene matches. The CDR3 protein is CASSLNRGQGNQPQHF. The CDR3 DNA reads TGTGCCAGCAGCTTAAATAGGGGACAGGGAAATCAGCCCCAGCATTTT.

This chain uses TRBV5-8 with TRBJ2-7; the D gene is possibly TRBD2 (5 bases). The germline V gene encodes CDR1 SGHTS and CDR2 YDEGEE. With 1 base removed from V and 0 bases from J, the gap between germline ends came to 11 bases. This CDR3 is 15 amino acids long. CDR3 region: CASSLRRLSSYEQYF. CDR3 DNA: TGTGCCAGCAGCTTGAGGAGGTTAAGCTCCTACGAGCAGTACTTC.

The chain has TRBV28 and TRBJ1-5; 7 bases align to TRBD1. The CDR3 runs 17 residues. With V trimmed by 9 bases and J by 1 base, 15 bases remained unmatched. From germline, CDR1 is MDHEN and CDR2 SYDVKM. CDR3 in amino acids: CASTSDWTGKSNQPQHF. DNA for the CDR3: TGTGCCAGTACCTCCGACTGGACAGGAAAAAGCAATCAGCCCCAGCATTTT.

The V and J genes are TRBV4-1 and TRBJ2-5; D is perhaps TRBD1 (6 bases). V lost 3 bases and J 5 bases, leaving 16 bases between the germline ends. Germline V gene data show CDR1 as MGHRA and CDR2 as YSYEKL. The CDR3 contains 15 residues. The CDR3 reads CASSHRSRGEETQYF. The DNA for the CDR3 is TGCGCCAGCAGCCATCGCTCCAGGGGCGAGGAGACCCAGTACTTC.

The chain recombines TRBV9 with TRBJ2-1; 12 nucleotides line up with TRBD2. The trim removed 0 bases at V and 5 bases at J, leaving 6 bases unmatched. The CDR3 runs to 17 residues. Looked up from germline, CDR1 is SGDLS and CDR2 is YYNGEE. In DNA, the CDR3 is TGTGCCAGCAGCGTAGGGACTAGCGGGGCCCTGGACAATGAGCAGTTCTTC. Translated, it gives CASSVGTSGALDNEQFF.

The rearrangement joins TRBV29-1 to TRBJ1-1, with no clear D. Germline CDR1 reads SQVTM; CDR2 reads ANQGSEA. V lost 4 bases, J lost 5 bases, and 14 bases lay in between. CDR3 size: 13 residues. CDR3 DNA sequence: TGCAGCGTTGTGTGGGAGAGTGGAACTGAAGCTTTCTTT. This gives the protein CSVVWESGTEAFF.